This T cell receptor (beta chain) was recorded in a study of T cells of healthy individuals (dated by TCRdb to about 2018). From the cysteine up to the phenylalanine, the CDR3 has a length of 13 residues. Of all the DNA, just the CDR3 is kept, 39 bases in frame from base 1. Trimming takes 1 base from V and 4 bases from J, and the germline ends sit 7 bases apart. As encoded in the germline V gene (reference sequence), CDR1 is LNHDA while CDR2 is SQIVND. The library came from 5' RACE. The sequencer was an Illumina MiSeq. TCRdb handled the public reads itself, with Q25 trimming in fastp and clone calling in MiXCR, and kept productive beta chains. A single entry per CDR3 protein holds the most common genes and DNA from its merged rows. The sample table lists tens of thousands of distinct CDR3 sequences, over 12% of them with a count of one. 15% to 20% of the sample is in the top ten clones. This clonotype appeared a few times. Its antigen is unknown. There are no base qualities to consult, and no much larger clone falls within one base.

Rearrangement joined TRBV19 to TRBJ1-2; the D gene cannot be resolved reliably. This TCR was sampled from a human donor in good health. The base sequence is TGTGCCAGTAGTATAGCGGCCACCTATGGCTACACCTTC. It encodes CASSIAATYGYTF.